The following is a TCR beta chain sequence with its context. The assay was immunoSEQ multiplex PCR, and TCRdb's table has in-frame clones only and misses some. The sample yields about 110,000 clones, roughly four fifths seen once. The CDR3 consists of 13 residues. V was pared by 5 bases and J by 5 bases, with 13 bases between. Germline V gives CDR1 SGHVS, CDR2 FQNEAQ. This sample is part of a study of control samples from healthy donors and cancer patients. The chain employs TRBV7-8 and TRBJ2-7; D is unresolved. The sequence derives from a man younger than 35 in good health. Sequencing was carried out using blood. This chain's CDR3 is CASSRLGVDEQYF. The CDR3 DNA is TGTGCCAGCAGCCGCTTGGGTGTGGACGAGCAGTACTTC.